This TCR beta chain was sequenced for a study of CD4 T cell repertoires in COVID-19. In the study overall: Other coronavirus spike proteins restimulated relabeled CFSE-low cells expanded with IL-2 for 10 days. Study-wide findings and caveats: Some SARS-CoV-2 clonotypes, between roughly 7 and 27%, recurred in SARS-CoV and/or HKU1 cultures. Sharing of several most expanded SARS-CoV-2-reactive clonotypes across memory subsets suggested intraclonal diversification.

Samples came from patients recovered from mild-to-severe COVID-19. As concerns this clone: Its cognate antigen is unknown.

Profiling relied on immunoSEQ multiplex PCR, and the TCRdb table lists in-frame clones only, not all of them. Of over 75,000 clones in the sample, under 90% are singletons; the top ten hold around 0.59%. The CDR3 loop spans 17 amino acids. The V gene's germline CDR1 is ENHRY and CDR2 SYGVKD. Germline trimming cut 2 bases from V and 2 bases from J; bases unmatched to any gene: 10. This material consisted of CD4+ T cells from peripheral blood, taken after recovery from COVID-19. The receptor was isolated from a human donor who had COVID-19. V and J are TRBV10-3 and TRBJ2-7; 9 bases are a match to TRBD1. The DNA for the CDR3 is TGTGCCATCAGTGAGGCGGACGCGGGACAGGGACCCTACGAGCAGTACTTC. Protein sequence: CAISEADAGQGPYEQYF.